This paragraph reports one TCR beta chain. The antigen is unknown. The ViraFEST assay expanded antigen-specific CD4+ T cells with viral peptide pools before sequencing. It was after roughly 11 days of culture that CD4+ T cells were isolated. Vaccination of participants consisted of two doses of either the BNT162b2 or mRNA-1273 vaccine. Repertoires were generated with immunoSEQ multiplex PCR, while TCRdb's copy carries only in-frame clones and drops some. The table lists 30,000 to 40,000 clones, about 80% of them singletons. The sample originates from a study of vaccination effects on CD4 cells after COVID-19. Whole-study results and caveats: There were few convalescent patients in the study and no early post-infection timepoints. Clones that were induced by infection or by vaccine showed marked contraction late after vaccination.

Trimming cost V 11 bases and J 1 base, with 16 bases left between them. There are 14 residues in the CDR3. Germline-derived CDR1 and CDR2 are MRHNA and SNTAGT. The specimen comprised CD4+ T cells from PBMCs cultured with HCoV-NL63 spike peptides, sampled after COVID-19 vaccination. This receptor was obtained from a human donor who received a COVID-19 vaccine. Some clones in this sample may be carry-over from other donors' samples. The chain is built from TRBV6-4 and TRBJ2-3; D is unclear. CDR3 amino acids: CAQNFTRRTDTQYF. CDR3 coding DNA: TGTGCCCAAAACTTTACTCGCCGCACAGATACGCAGTATTTT.